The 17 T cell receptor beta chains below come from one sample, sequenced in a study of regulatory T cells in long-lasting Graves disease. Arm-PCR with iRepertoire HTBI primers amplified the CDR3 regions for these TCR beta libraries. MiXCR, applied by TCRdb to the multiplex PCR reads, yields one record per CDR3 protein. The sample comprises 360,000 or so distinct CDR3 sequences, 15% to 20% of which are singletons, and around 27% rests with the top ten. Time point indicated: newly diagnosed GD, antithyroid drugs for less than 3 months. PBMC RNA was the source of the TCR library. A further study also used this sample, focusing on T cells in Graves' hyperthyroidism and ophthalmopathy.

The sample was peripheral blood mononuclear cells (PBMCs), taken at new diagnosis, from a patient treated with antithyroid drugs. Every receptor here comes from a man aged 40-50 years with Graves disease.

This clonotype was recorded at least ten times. The CDR3 nucleotides read TGTGCCAGCAGTTACTCGACGAGACTAGCGGGGGACACAGATACGCAGTATTTT. Translating gives CASSYSTRLAGDTDTQYF. The rearrangement joins TRBV6-2 or TRBV6-3 to TRBJ2-3; 12 nucleotides match TRBD2. The CDR3 is 18 amino acids. V gave up 0 bases and J gave up 2 bases; unmatched junction bases: 6. CDR1 is MNHEY and CDR2 is SVGEGT in the germline V gene.

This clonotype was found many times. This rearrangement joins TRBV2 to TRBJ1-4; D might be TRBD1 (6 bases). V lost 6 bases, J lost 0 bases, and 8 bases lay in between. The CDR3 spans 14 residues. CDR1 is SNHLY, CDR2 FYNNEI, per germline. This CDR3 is CASRDRATNEKLFF. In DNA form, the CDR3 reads TGTGCCAGCAGGGACAGAGCAACTAATGAAAAACTGTTTTTT.

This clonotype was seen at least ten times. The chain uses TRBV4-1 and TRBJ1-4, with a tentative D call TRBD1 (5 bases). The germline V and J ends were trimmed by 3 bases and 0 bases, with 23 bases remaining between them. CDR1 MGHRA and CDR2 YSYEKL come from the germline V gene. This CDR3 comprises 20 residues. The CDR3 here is CASSQPRGVSGPATNEKLFF. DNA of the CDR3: TGCGCCAGCAGCCAGCCTCGGGGGGTTTCAGGACCAGCAACTAATGAAAAACTGTTTTTT.

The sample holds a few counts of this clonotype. CDR3 protein: CSVESPTGIGELFF. CDR3 nucleotide sequence: TGCAGCGTTGAGTCCCCAACAGGGATCGGGGAGCTGTTTTTT. V is TRBV29-1 and J is TRBJ2-2; a weak D match, TRBD1 (6 bases). Germline V gene data show CDR1 as SQVTM and CDR2 as ANQGSEA. Trimming pared 3 bases from V and 7 bases from J, leaving 15 bases between. This CDR3 is built from 14 residues.

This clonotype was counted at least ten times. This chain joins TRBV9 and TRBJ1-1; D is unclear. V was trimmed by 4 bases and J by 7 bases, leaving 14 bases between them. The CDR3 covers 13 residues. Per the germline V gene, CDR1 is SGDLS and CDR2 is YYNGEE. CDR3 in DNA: TGTGCCAGCAGCCCTAGCCCCTTGGGTGAAGCTTTCTTT. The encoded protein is CASSPSPLGEAFF.

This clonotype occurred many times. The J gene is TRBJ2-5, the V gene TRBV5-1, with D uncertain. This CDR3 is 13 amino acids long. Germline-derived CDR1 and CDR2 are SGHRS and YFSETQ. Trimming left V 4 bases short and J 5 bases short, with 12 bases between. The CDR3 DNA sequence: TGCGCCAGCAGCCCCGGACCTGGGGAGACCCAGTACTTC. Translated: CASSPGPGETQYF.

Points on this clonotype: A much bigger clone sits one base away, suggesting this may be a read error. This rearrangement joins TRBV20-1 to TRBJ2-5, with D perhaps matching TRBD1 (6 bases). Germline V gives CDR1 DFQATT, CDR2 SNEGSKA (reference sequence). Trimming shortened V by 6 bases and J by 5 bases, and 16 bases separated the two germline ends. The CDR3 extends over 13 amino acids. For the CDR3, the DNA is TGCAGTGCCAGGGACATCGAGGAGGAGACCCAGTACTTC. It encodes CSARDIEEETQYF.

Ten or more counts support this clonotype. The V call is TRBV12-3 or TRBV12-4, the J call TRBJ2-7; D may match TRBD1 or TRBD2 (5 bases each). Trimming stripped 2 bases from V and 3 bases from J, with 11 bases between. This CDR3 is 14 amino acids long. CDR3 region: CASSLWGTNYEQYF. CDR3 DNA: TGTGCCAGCAGTTTATGGGGGACCAACTACGAGCAGTACTTC.

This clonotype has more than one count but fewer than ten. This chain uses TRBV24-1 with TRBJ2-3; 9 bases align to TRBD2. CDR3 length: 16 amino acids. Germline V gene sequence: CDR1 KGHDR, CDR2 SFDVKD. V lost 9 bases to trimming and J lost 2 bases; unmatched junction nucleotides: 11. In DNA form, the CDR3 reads TGTGCCACCGCCCCGGCTAGCGGGGAAATCACAGATACGCAGTATTTT. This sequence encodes CATAPASGEITDTQYF.

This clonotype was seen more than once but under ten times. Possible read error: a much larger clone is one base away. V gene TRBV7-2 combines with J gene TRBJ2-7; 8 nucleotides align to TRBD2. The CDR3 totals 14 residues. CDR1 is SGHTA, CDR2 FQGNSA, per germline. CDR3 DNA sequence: TGTGTCAGCAGCTTAGGGACTAGAATGGGCGAGCAGTACTTC. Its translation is CVSSLGTRMGEQYF. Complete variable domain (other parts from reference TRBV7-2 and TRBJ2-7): GAGVSQSPSNKVTEKGKDVELRCDPISGHTALYWYRQSLGQGLEFLIYFQGNSAPDKSGLPSDRFSAERTGGSVSTLTIQRTQQEDSAVYLCVSSLGTRMGEQYFGPGTRLTVT.

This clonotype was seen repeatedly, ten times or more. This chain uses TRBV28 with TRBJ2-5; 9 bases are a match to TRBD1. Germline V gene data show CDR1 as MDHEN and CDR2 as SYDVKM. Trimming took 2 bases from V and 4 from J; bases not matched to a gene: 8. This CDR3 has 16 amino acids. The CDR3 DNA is TGTGCCAGCAGTTTAGGACAGGGGATCGGGGTAGAGACCCAGTACTTC. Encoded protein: CASSLGQGIGVETQYF.

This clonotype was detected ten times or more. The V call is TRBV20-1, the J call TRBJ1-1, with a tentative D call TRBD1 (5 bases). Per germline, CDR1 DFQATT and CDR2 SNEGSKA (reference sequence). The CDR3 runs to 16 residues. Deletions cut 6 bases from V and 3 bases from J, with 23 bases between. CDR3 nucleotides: TGCAGTGCGTTATCTCCCCTCCAGGTGGGGGACACTGAAGCTTTCTTT. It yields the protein CSALSPLQVGDTEAFF.

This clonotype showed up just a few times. The CDR3 spells CATSDPGTAGGETQYF. In DNA, the CDR3 is TGTGCCACCAGTGACCCCGGGACCGCCGGGGGAGAGACCCAGTACTTC. The genes are TRBV24-1 and TRBJ2-5, with D possibly being TRBD2 (6 bases). This CDR3 contains 16 residues. CDR1 and CDR2 (germline): KGHDR, SFDVKD. Trimming left V 4 bases short and J 4 bases short, with 18 bases between.

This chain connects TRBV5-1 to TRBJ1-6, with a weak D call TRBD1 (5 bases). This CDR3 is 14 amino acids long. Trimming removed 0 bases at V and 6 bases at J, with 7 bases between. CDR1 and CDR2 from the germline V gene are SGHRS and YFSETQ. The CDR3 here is CASSLGTRNSPLHF. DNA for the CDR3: TGCGCCAGCAGCTTGGGGACACGTAATTCACCCCTCCACTTT. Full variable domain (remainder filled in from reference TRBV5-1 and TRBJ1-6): KAGVTQTPRYLIKTRGQQVTLSCSPISGHRSVSWYQQTPGQGLQFLFEYFSETQRNKGNFPGRFSGRQFSNSRSEMNVSTLELGDSALYLCASSLGTRNSPLHFGNGTRLTVT.

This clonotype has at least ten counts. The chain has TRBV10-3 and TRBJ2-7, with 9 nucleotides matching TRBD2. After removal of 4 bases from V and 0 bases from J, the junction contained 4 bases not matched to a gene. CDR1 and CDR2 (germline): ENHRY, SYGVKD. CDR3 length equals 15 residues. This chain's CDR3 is CAISGASGVSYEQYF. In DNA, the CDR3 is TGTGCCATCAGTGGGGCTAGCGGGGTCTCCTACGAGCAGTACTTC.

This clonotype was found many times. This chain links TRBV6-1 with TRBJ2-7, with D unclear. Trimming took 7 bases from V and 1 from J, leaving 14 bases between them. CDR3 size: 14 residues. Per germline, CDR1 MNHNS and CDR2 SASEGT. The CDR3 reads CASMRWALSYEQYF. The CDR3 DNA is TGTGCCAGCATGCGGTGGGCACTATCCTACGAGCAGTACTTC.

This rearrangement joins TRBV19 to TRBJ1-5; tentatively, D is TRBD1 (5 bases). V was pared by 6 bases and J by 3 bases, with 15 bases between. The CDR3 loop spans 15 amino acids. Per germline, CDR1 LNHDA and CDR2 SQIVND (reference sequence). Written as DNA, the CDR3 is TGTGCCAGTAGACGAATCACAGGTTCCAATCAGCCCCAGCATTTT. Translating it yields CASRRITGSNQPQHF.